This T cell receptor beta chain was retrieved from a study of cytomegalovirus exposure and HLA in healthy donors. In the case of this clone: What it recognizes is unknown.

No record exists of this donor's CMV serostatus. The PCR made use of 60 Vbeta and 13 Jbeta primers. The data were produced by immunoSEQ multiplex PCR, yet TCRdb's version contains in-frame clones alone and is incomplete. Of about 91,000 clones listed, around 64% were seen once; the top ten hold about 2.3%. Whole-study results and caveats: It was reported that TCR beta sequences correctly inferred the HLA-A and HLA-B alleles for most subjects. In an earlier analysis, about 87% or about 30%: the productive usage of most TCR beta V segments.

V was cut by 3 bases and J by 4 bases, with 11 bases left in between. Looked up from germline, CDR1 is LGHNA and CDR2 is YSLEER. This CDR3 region has 14 residues. The chain recombines TRBV4-3 with TRBJ2-3; D may be TRBD1 (6 bases). The clonotype was recovered from a human donor in good health. The sequencing input was PBMCs. The CDR3 sequence is CASSHRGNPDTQYF. The CDR3 DNA is TGCGCCAGCAGCCATAGGGGGAACCCAGATACGCAGTATTTT.